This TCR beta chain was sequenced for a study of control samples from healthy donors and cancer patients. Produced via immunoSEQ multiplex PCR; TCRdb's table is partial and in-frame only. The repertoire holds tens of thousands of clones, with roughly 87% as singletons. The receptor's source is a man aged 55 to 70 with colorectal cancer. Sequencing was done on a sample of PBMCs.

The CDR3 DNA follows: TGTGCCAGCAGCGCGACCGGGATACACAATGAGCAGTTCTTC. Encoded protein: CASSATGIHNEQFF. This sequence joins TRBV5-6 and TRBJ2-1; the D gene is possibly TRBD2 (5 bases). The CDR3 runs to 14 residues. V lost 4 bases and J 5 bases, leaving 13 bases between the germline ends. CDR1 and CDR2 from the germline V gene are SGHDT and YYEEEE.